These T cell receptor beta chains were read from a single sample in a study of early T cells in non-severe SARS-CoV-2 infection. TCRdb re-called the 5' RACE reads with MiXCR, one entry per CDR3 protein. The sample has some 50,000 distinct CDR3 sequences; 4.5% to 7% are singletons. The material sequenced was whole blood. The receptors were gathered from an adult who was a healthcare worker with PCR-confirmed SARS-CoV-2 infection or an uninfected control (not recorded which). Both conserved end residues are part of each CDR3. The D gene is left open where the match is weak. Some rows have no size entry. The others give once, few or many, or a class for an expanded clone.

V: TRBV6-2/TRBV6-3; size: many; J: TRBJ1-1; D: -; CDR3: CASGQQGIF; DNA: TGTGCCAGCGGCCAACAGGGAATCTTT
V: TRBV5-1; size: many; J: TRBJ2-5; D: -; CDR3: CASSIPSETQYF; DNA: TGCGCCAGCAGCATCCCCAGCGAGACCCAGTACTTC
V: TRBV20-1; size: many; J: TRBJ2-5; D: -; CDR3: CSAEGRDDLSVETQYF; DNA: TGCAGTGCTGAGGGCCGGGACGACTTATCGGTGGAGACCCAGTACTTC
V: TRBV11-2; size: many; J: TRBJ2-4; D: TRBD1; CDR3: CASTRTGLNIQYF; DNA: TGTGCCAGCACCCGGACAGGGTTAAACATTCAGTACTTC
V: TRBV3-1; size: few; J: TRBJ2-1; D: TRBD1; CDR3: CASSQGGQGTYNEQFF; DNA: TGTGCCAGCAGCCAAGGGGGACAGGGTACCTACAATGAGCAGTTCTTC
V: TRBV20-1; size: many; J: TRBJ1-6; D: -; CDR3: CSASRQSSYNSPLHF; DNA: TGCAGTGCTAGCAGGCAGAGCTCCTATAATTCACCCCTCCACTTT
V: TRBV7-6; size: many; J: TRBJ2-2; D: -; CDR3: CASSAPFPGELFF; DNA: TGTGCCAGCAGCGCCCCCTTTCCCGGGGAGCTGTTTTTT
V: TRBV20-1; size: few; J: TRBJ2-3; D: -; CDR3: CSAPAGLSTDTQYF; DNA: TGCAGTGCCCCGGCGGGCTTAAGCACAGATACGCAGTATTTT
V: TRBV18; size: -; J: TRBJ2-1; D: -; CDR3: CASSPYRGLHYEQFF; DNA: TGTGCCAGCTCACCTTACCGGGGGTTACACTATGAGCAGTTCTTC
V: TRBV5-5; size: few; J: TRBJ2-1; D: -; CDR3: CASSLFGSSDYNEQFF; DNA: TGTGCCAGCAGCTTGTTTGGGTCTAGCGACTACAATGAGCAGTTCTTC
V: TRBV5-1; size: few; J: TRBJ2-5; D: TRBD2; CDR3: CASSPPSGSPGETQYF; DNA: TGCGCCAGCAGCCCCCCAAGCGGGAGCCCCGGAGAGACCCAGTACTTC
V: TRBV5-1; size: many; J: TRBJ2-7; D: TRBD1; CDR3: CASSGQGDYEQYF; DNA: TGCGCCAGCTCCGGACAGGGGGACTACGAGCAGTACTTC
V: TRBV18; size: few; J: TRBJ2-7; D: -; CDR3: CASSLLPVGSYEQYF; DNA: TGTGCCAGCTCACTCTTACCGGTGGGCTCCTACGAGCAGTACTTC
V: TRBV7-9; size: few; J: TRBJ2-1; D: -; CDR3: CASSFSGGEQFF; DNA: TGTGCCAGCAGCTTTTCTGGGGGTGAGCAGTTCTTC
V: TRBV20-1; size: many; J: TRBJ1-1; D: -; CDR3: CSAGGLNTEAFF; DNA: TGCAGTGCTGGAGGTCTGAACACTGAAGCTTTCTTT
V: TRBV10-3; size: many; J: TRBJ1-2; D: TRBD1; CDR3: CAIRADRGPGYTF; DNA: TGTGCCATCAGGGCGGACAGGGGGCCTGGCTACACCTTC
V: TRBV20-1; size: -; J: TRBJ2-1; D: -; CDR3: CSARDFGGFNEQFF; DNA: TGCAGTGCTAGAGATTTTGGGGGATTCAATGAGCAGTTCTTC